This T cell receptor beta chain was identified during a study of shared clonotypes between healthy human individuals. The data were produced by immunoSEQ multiplex PCR, yet TCRdb's version contains in-frame clones alone and is incomplete. In the table there are millions of clones, roughly 92% of which are singletons. The length of the CDR3 is 14 residues. Trimming removed 4 bases from V and 5 bases from J, with 9 bases in between. The germline CDR1 and CDR2 sequences are KGHSH and LQKENI. The TCR originated in a man between 18 and 35 years old in good health. The material sequenced was naive CD4+ T cells sorted from blood. This sample's subset: CD45RA+ positively selected. The chain employs TRBV18 and TRBJ1-6; no definite D call. The CDR3 DNA reads as TGTGCCAGCTCACGAAGTGAGAATAATTCACCCCTCCACTTT. Translated, it gives CASSRSENNSPLHF.